This T cell receptor beta chain came from a study of blood T cells in healthy people across ages. Points from the study as a whole: Observed TCR beta diversity per million T cells went down as age went up. This fall followed a roughly linear course with age. The percentage of naive T cells correlated strongly with TCR beta diversity. PBMCs were not sorted, which prevented a conclusive comparison of naive versus antigen-experienced cells.

Using a J-beta primer mix together with a sample-barcoded 5' primer, a second PCR was run for 7 to 11 cycles. TCRdb itself ran the 5' RACE reads through MiXCR, one entry per CDR3 protein. The sample records over 700,000 distinct CDR3 sequences, roughly 53% being singletons. With 3 bases removed from V and 10 bases from J, the gap between germline ends came to 15 bases. CDR3 length equals 13 residues. The germline gives CDR1 SGDLS, CDR2 YYNGEE. About this clonotype itself: Its antigen remains unknown.

This clonotype was sampled from an older man in good health. The V gene is TRBV9, the J gene TRBJ2-3; no clear D. Sample: blood. CDR3 nucleotides: TGTGCCAGCAGCGACGCCCCCACTGGAGCGCAGTATTTT. Its translation is CASSDAPTGAQYF.